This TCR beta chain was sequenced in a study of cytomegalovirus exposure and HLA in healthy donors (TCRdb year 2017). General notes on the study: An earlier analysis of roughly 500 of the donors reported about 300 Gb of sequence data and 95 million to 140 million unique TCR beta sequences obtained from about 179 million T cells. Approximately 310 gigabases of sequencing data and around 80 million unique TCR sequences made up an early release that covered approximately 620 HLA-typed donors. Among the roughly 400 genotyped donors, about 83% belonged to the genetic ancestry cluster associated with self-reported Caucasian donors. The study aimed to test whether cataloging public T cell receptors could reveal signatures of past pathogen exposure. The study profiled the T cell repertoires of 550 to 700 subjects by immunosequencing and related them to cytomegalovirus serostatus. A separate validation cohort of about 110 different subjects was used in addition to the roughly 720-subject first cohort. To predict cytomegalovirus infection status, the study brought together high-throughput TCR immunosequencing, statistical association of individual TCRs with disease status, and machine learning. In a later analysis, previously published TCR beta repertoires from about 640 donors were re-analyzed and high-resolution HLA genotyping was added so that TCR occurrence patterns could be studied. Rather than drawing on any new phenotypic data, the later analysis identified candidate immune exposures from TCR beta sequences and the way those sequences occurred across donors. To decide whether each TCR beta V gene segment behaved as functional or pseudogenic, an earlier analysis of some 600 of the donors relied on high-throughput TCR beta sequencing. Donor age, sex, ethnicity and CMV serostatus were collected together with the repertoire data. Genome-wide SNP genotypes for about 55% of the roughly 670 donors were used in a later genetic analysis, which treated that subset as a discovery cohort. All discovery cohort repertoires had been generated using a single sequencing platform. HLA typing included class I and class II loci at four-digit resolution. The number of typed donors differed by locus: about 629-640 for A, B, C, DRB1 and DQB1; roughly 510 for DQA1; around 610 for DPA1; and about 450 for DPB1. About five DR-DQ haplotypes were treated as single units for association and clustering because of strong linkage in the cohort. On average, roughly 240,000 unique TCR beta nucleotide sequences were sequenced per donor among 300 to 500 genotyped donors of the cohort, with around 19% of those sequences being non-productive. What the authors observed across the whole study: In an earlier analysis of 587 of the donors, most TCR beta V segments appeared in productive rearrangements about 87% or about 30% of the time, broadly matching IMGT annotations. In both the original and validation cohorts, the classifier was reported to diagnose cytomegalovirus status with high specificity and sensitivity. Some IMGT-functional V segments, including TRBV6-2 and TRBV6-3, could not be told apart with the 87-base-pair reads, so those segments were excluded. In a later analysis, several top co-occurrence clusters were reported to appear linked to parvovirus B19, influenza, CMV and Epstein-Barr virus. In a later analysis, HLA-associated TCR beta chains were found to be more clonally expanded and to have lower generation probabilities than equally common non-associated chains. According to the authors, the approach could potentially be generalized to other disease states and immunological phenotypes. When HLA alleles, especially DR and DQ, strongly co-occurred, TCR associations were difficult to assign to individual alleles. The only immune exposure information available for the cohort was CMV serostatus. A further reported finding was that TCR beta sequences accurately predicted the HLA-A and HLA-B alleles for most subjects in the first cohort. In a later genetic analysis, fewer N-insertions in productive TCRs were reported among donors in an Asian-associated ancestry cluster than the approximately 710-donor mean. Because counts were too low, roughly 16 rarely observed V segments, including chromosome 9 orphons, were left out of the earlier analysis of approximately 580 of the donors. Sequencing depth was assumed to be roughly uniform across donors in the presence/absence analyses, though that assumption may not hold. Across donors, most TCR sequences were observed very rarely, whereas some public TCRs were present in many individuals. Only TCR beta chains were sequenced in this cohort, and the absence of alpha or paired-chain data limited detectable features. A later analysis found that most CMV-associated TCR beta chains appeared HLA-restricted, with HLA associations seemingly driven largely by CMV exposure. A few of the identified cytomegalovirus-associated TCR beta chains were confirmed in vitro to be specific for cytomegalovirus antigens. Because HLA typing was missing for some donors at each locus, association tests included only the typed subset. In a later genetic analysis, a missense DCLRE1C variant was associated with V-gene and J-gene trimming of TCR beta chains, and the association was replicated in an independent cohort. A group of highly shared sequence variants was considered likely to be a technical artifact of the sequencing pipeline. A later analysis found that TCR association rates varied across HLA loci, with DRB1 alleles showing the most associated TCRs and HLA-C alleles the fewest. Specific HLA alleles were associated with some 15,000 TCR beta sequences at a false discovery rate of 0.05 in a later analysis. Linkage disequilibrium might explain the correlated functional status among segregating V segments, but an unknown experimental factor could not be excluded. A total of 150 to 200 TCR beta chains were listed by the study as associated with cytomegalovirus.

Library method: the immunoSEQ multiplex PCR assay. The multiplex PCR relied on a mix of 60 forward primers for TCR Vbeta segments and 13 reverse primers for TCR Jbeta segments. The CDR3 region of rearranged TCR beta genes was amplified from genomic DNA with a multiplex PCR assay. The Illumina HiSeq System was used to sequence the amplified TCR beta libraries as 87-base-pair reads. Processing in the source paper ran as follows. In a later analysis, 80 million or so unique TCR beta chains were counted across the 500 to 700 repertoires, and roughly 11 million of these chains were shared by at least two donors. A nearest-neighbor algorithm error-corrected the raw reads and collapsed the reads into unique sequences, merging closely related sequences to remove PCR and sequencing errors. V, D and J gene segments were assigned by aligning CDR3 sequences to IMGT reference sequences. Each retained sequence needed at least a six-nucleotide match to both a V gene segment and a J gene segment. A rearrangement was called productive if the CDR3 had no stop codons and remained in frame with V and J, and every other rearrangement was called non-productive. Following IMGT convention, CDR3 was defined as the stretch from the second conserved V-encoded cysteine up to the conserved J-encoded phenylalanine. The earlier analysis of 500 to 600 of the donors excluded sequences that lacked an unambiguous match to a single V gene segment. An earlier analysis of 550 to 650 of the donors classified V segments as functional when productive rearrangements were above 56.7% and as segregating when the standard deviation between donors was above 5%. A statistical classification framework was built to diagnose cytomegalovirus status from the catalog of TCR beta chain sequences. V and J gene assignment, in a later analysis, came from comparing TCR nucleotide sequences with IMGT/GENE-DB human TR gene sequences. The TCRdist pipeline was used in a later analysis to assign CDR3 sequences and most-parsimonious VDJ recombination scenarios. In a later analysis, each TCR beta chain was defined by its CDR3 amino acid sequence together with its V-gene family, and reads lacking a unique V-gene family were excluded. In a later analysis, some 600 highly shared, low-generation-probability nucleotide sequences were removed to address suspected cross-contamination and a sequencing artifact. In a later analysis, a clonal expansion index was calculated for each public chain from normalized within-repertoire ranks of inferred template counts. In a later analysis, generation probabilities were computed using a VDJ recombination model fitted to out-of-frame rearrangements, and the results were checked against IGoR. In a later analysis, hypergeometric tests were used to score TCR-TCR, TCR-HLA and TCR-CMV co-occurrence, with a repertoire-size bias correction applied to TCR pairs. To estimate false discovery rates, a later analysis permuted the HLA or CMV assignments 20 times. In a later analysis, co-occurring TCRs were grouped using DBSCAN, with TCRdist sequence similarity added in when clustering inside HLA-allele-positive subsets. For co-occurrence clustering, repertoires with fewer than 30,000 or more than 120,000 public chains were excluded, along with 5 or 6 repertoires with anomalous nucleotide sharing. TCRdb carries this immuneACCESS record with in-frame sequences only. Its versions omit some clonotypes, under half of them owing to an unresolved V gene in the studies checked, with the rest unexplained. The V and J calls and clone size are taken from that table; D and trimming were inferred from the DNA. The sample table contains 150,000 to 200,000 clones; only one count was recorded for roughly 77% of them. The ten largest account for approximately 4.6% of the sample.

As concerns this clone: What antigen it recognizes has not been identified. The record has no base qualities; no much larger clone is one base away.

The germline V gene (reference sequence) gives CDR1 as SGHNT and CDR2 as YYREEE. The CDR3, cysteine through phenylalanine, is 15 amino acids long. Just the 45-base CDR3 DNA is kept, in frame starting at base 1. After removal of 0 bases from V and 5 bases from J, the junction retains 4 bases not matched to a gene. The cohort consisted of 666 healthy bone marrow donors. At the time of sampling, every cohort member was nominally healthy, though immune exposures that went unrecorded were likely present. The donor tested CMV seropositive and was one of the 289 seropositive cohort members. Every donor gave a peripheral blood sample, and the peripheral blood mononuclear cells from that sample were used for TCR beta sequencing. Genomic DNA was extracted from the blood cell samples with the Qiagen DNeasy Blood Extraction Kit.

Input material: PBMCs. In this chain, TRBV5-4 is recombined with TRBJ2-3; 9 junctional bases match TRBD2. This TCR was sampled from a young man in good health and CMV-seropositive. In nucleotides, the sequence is TGTGCCAGCAGCTTGGGCGGGGGGGCCTTAGATACGCAGTATTTT. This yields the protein CASSLGGGALDTQYF.